The 11 T cell receptor beta chains in this list originate from one sample, sequenced in a study of blood T cell repertoires in COVID-19. Only in-frame clones appear in the TCRdb table, and some are missing; sequencing was by immunoSEQ multiplex PCR. The data contain approximately 140,000 clones, about 76% of them singletons. Material for sequencing was peripheral blood. The receptors were gathered from a man older than 75 with acute or convalescent COVID-19.

V and J are TRBV7-2 and TRBJ1-2; 8 bases line up with TRBD1. V lost 4 bases and J lost 4; bases outside the gene matches: 8. In germline, CDR1 is SGHTA, CDR2 FQGNSA. This CDR3 region has 15 residues. The CDR3 DNA reads TGTGCCAGCAGCTCCGGCCCGGGACAGGCCTATGGCTACACCTTC. It translates to CASSSGPGQAYGYTF.

With respect to this clone: Germline and junction disagree at one end, which may indicate a read error. The chain employs TRBV11-2 and TRBJ1-3, with no clear D. Germline CDR1 and CDR2: SGHAT and FQNNGV. The CDR3 length is 15 residues. Here the CDR3 DNA reads TGTGCCAGCAGCCTAGACTGGCTCTCTGGAAACACCATATATTTT. Its translation: CASSLDWLSGNTIYF.

The gene calls are TRBV2 and TRBJ1-6; TRBD1 matches 8 bases. CDR1 and CDR2 (germline): SNHLY, FYNNEI. V trimming: 2 bases; J trimming: 10 bases; junction bases outside the gene matches: 10. The CDR3 sequence is 16 residues long. For the CDR3, the DNA is TGTGCCAGCAGTGAACCAGGACAGGGCGGAATATCACCCCTCCACTTT. Its protein product is CASSEPGQGGISPLHF.

V and J are TRBV28 and TRBJ2-1; TRBD1 matches at 8 bases. V gave up 2 bases and J gave up 5 bases; unmatched junction bases: 5. Per germline, CDR1 MDHEN and CDR2 SYDVKM. The CDR3 has 15 amino acids. CDR3 coding DNA: TGTGCCAGCAGTTTAGCGGGACAGGTCCACAATGAGCAGTTCTTC. This translates into CASSLAGQVHNEQFF.

The rearrangement uses TRBV5-1 and TRBJ2-7, with D possibly TRBD1 on 5 matching bases. Germline V gene data show CDR1 as SGHRS and CDR2 as YFSETQ. With 4 bases removed from V and 0 bases from J, the gap between germline ends came to 11 bases. The CDR3 has 14 amino acids. The CDR3 protein is CASSLRTSSYEQYF. The CDR3 bases are TGCGCCAGCAGCCTACGGACAAGCTCCTACGAGCAGTACTTC.

The rearrangement uses TRBV13 and TRBJ2-3, with D perhaps matching TRBD1 (6 bases). Germline V gene data show CDR1 as PRHDT and CDR2 as FYEKMQ (reference sequence). This CDR3 comprises 16 residues. V gave up 2 bases and J gave up 5 bases, with 17 bases separating them. The CDR3 DNA follows: TGTGCCAGCAGCTTACGGCCAGGGGAGTTCAGAGATACGCAGTATTTT. Its protein is CASSLRPGEFRDTQYF.

V and J are TRBV5-1 and TRBJ1-1; TRBD1 is a possible D gene (5 bases). The germline V gene has CDR1 SGHRS and CDR2 YFSETQ. The CDR3 spans 14 residues. The V and J ends lost 5 bases and 1 base respectively, with 12 bases between them. CDR3 sequence: CASSRSDRNTEAFF. The DNA for the CDR3 is TGCGCCAGCAGTCGTTCAGACAGGAACACTGAAGCTTTCTTT.

The J gene is TRBJ2-7, the V gene TRBV5-4; the D gene is possibly TRBD2 (7 bases). This CDR3 is built from 16 residues. Trimming shortened V by 6 bases and J by 4 bases, and 23 bases separated the two germline ends. The germline CDR1 and CDR2 sequences are SGHNT and YYREEE (reference sequence). For the CDR3, the DNA is TGTGCCAGCACCAAAGGGGGTCCTAGCGGATCATACGAGCAGTACTTC. This encodes CASTKGGPSGSYEQYF.

The gene calls are TRBV5-5 and TRBJ1-4, with unresolved D. This CDR3 spans 18 amino acids. Trimming cost V 4 bases and J 1 base, with 20 bases left between them. Germline V gene sequence: CDR1 SGHKS, CDR2 YYEKEE (reference sequence). DNA of the CDR3: TGTGCCAGCAGCAATAAAGTCCGGGAAGAAGGAACTAATGAAAAACTGTTTTTT. The encoded protein is CASSNKVREEGTNEKLFF.

The V call is TRBV2, the J call TRBJ1-1; TRBD1 is a possible D gene (5 bases). Trimming pared 2 bases from V and 5 bases from J, leaving 12 bases between. In germline, CDR1 is SNHLY, CDR2 FYNNEI. The CDR3 totals 14 residues. The CDR3 sequence is CASSETGGRTEAFF. The DNA of the CDR3 is TGTGCCAGCAGTGAAACCGGGGGGAGGACTGAAGCTTTCTTT.

The V call is TRBV28, the J call TRBJ2-5; TRBD2 matches at 7 bases. This CDR3 is 14 amino acids long. V shed 7 bases, J shed 0 bases, and the junction held 5 bases outside the gene matches. The germline CDR1 and CDR2 sequences are MDHEN and SYDVKM. The CDR3 sequence: CASTREGNQETQYF. In DNA, the CDR3 is TGTGCCAGCACCAGGGAGGGAAACCAAGAGACCCAGTACTTC.